This TCR beta chain originates from a study of T cells after posttransplantation cyclophosphamide. Per germline, CDR1 SGHRS and CDR2 YFSETQ. The length of the CDR3 is 15 residues. V gave up 0 bases and J gave up 1 base; unmatched junction bases: 2. Only in-frame clones appear in the TCRdb table, and some are missing; sequencing was by immunoSEQ multiplex PCR. Singletons are absent from the sample, which has about 36,000 clones. The clonotype was recovered from a girl aged 10-17 years in good health, CMV-negative, and a related stem cell transplant donor. The chain joins TRBV5-1 to TRBJ2-5, with 8 bases identical to TRBD2. The material sequenced was PBMCs. The CDR3 loop reads CASSLAGGFQETQYF. The CDR3 bases are TGCGCCAGCAGCTTGGCGGGGGGGTTCCAAGAGACCCAGTACTTC.